This TCR beta chain was sequenced during a study of blood T cell repertoires in COVID-19. Study at large: The origin of the acute and convalescent COVID-19 samples was the United States, Italy and Spain. T cells, B-cell-depleted T cells, or PBMCs supplied cDNA or gDNA.

This CDR3 spans 14 amino acids. Between the trimmed V and J ends, which lost 0 bases and 0 bases, there was a span of 2 bases. Germline CDR1 is LNHNV and CDR2 is YYDKDF (reference sequence). In the study's own analysis: Researchers report that nucleated cell counts were estimated from reference gene primer amplification. Clones were read by immunoSEQ multiplex PCR, and TCRdb kept only the in-frame ones, dropping some. Clone size and the V and J calls come from that table; the DNA yielded D and trimming. The sample lists 200,000 or so clones; approximately 91% were seen once. The origin of this receptor is a man in his 70s with active or convalescent COVID-19. J is TRBJ2-2 and V is TRBV15; D is undetermined. Sample: peripheral blood. Here the CDR3 reads CATSRDANTGELFF. The CDR3 DNA is TGTGCCACCAGCAGAGACGCGAACACCGGGGAGCTGTTTTTT.